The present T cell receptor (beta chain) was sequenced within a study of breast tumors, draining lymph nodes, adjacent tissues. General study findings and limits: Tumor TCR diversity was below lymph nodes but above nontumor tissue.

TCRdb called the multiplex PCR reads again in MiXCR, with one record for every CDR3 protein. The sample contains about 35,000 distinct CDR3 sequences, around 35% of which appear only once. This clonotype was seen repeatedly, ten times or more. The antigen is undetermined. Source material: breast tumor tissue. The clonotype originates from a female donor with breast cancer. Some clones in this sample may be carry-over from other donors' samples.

CDR3 DNA: TGTGCCAGCAGCCCCTCAGCCGGAAACACCATATATTTT. This codes for CASSPSAGNTIYF. The chain carries TRBV7-9 and TRBJ1-3; D is undetermined. Germline CDR1 reads SEHNR; CDR2 reads FQNEAQ (reference sequence). CDR3 length: 13 amino acids. V shed 5 bases and J shed 4 bases, with 9 bases lying between them.